The 19 T cell receptor beta chains below come from one sample, sequenced in a study of blood T cell repertoires in COVID-19. Method: immunoSEQ multiplex PCR; TCRdb's copy keeps in-frame clones and lacks some. Found here are approximately 200,000 clones, over 75% of them singletons; the top ten hold roughly 2%. The source material was peripheral blood. Every receptor here comes from a man in his forties or fifties with active or convalescent COVID-19.

This chain joins TRBV6-4 and TRBJ2-7; 12 bases fit TRBD2. The germline CDR1 and CDR2 sequences are MRHNA and SNTAGT. This CDR3 spans 15 amino acids. V lost 3 bases, J lost 1 base, and 1 base stayed unmatched. This CDR3 is CASSELAGGSYEQYF. CDR3 nucleotides: TGTGCCAGCAGTGAACTAGCGGGAGGATCCTACGAGCAGTACTTC.

DNA of the CDR3: TGTGCCAGCAGCCAAGATAGGGGACAGGGTTTCTTGGATACGCAGTATTTT. Encoded protein: CASSQDRGQGFLDTQYF. The chain uses TRBV3-1 (or the pseudogene TRBV3-2) and TRBJ2-3; TRBD1 agrees at 9 bases. Germline CDR1 and CDR2: LGHDT and YNNKEL (reference sequence). The CDR3 totals 17 residues. The V gene end was trimmed by 0 bases and the J gene end by 6 bases; junction bases not matched to a gene: 10.

The V and J genes are TRBV28 and TRBJ1-1; D not resolved. Germline assignment: CDR1 MDHEN and CDR2 SYDVKM. Trimming left V 5 bases short and J 2 bases short, with 6 bases between. There are 12 residues in the CDR3. The CDR3, as DNA: TGTGCCAGCAGTCGCGTAAACACTGAAGCTTTCTTT. Its translation: CASSRVNTEAFF.

This chain uses TRBV28 with TRBJ1-5; 7 bases line up with TRBD1. Germline lookup yields CDR1 MDHEN and CDR2 SYDVKM. J gave up 7 bases and V 5 bases, and 8 bases lay outside the gene matches. The CDR3 covers 14 residues. The CDR3 region is CASSRPKGAQPQHF. CDR3 nucleotide sequence: TGTGCCAGCAGTCGACCCAAGGGGGCCCAGCCCCAGCATTTT.

The rearrangement uses TRBV18 and TRBJ2-4, with TRBD2 identical over 16 bases. Germline CDR1 KGHSH, CDR2 LQKENI. The CDR3 covers 17 residues. The V and J ends lost 4 bases and 7 bases, in that order; junction bases with no gene match: 7. CDR3 in amino acids: CASSRPGLAGGHNIQYF. The CDR3 coding sequence is TGTGCCAGCTCACGCCCGGGACTAGCGGGGGGGCATAACATTCAGTACTTC.

The chain employs TRBV6-5 and TRBJ1-2, with TRBD1 matching over 7 bases. The CDR3 length is 12 residues. The V gene's germline CDR1 is MNHEY and CDR2 SVGAGI. Trimming at V came to 6 bases and at J to 9 bases, leaving 7 bases not matched to a gene. In DNA form, the CDR3 reads TGTGCCAGCAGGCCCCCGGGACAGAGCTACACCTTC. It encodes CASRPPGQSYTF.

Concerning this clone itself: Other DNA sequences in the sample encode the same CDR3. The gene calls are TRBV9 and TRBJ2-2; D is unclear. CDR1 is SGDLS and CDR2 is YYNGEE in the germline V gene. The CDR3 extends over 14 amino acids. Trimming pared 0 bases from V and 4 bases from J, leaving 7 bases between. The DNA for the CDR3 is TGTGCCAGCAGCGTAGGAGTTGGCACCGGGGAGCTGTTTTTT. Encoded protein: CASSVGVGTGELFF. Looking up the rest from reference TRBV9 and TRBJ2-2 gives the full variable domain: DSGVTQTPKHLITATGQRVTLRCSPRSGDLSVYWYQQSLDQGLQFLIQYYNGEERAKGNILERFSAQQFPDLHSELNLSSLELGDSALYFCASSVGVGTGELFFGEGSRLTVL.

This chain uses TRBV12-3 or TRBV12-4 with TRBJ1-1; 7 bases match TRBD1. CDR3 length: 12 amino acids. J was trimmed by 11 bases and V by 6 bases; bases with no gene match: 9. The CDR3: CASSRDRAAAFF. The CDR3 nucleotides are TGTGCCAGCAGCCGAGACAGGGCTGCGGCTTTCTTT.

Worth noting for this clone: The same CDR3 is also encoded by other DNA sequences in this sample. The rearrangement joins TRBV2 to TRBJ2-7; 9 bases align to TRBD1. J gave up 3 bases and V 6 bases, and 6 bases lay outside the gene matches. Germline CDR1 is SNHLY and CDR2 is FYNNEI. The CDR3 runs 14 residues. The CDR3 bases are TGTGCCAGCAGCCCGAGGGGACAGGGCTACGAGCAGTACTTC. Its translation is CASSPRGQGYEQYF.

The V call is TRBV28, the J call TRBJ2-2; the match to TRBD2 covers 12 bases. Per germline, CDR1 MDHEN and CDR2 SYDVKM. V shed 2 bases, J shed 5 bases, and the junction held 9 bases outside the gene matches. The CDR3 is 18 residues long. CDR3 DNA: TGTGCCAGCAGTTTACCTAGCGGGGGGGCCCTGGTGACCGGGGAGCTGTTTTTT. Its translation is CASSLPSGGALVTGELFF. Based on the CDR3 plus reference TRBV28 and TRBJ2-2, the full variable domain is DVKVTQSSRYLVKRTGEKVFLECVQDMDHENMFWYRQDPGLGLRLIYFSYDVKMKEKGDIPEGYSVSREKKERFSLILESASTNQTSMYLCASSLPSGGALVTGELFFGEGSRLTVL.

This sequence joins TRBV6-2 or TRBV6-3 and TRBJ2-7; TRBD2 is a possible D gene (6 bases). The CDR3 totals 15 residues. Looked up from germline, CDR1 is MNHEY and CDR2 is SVGEGT. The V end was cut by 0 bases, the J end by 2 bases, with 11 bases between. The CDR3 DNA reads as TGTGCCAGCAGTTACTCTCGGGGGAGAGCCTACGAGCAGTACTTC. Translated: CASSYSRGRAYEQYF.

The chain links TRBV12-3 or TRBV12-4 to TRBJ2-7, with 7 positions matching TRBD2. V trimming: 6 bases; J trimming: 6 bases; junction bases outside the gene matches: 8. The CDR3 has 13 amino acids. Written as DNA, the CDR3 is TGTGCCAGCAGCCCCGGGGGAGGGGCCGAGCAGTACTTC. It is translated as CASSPGGGAEQYF.

This clone occurred once. This sample includes further DNA sequences coding for the same CDR3. The chain links TRBV5-1 to TRBJ2-3; 11 bases line up with TRBD2. Germline values: CDR1 SGHRS, CDR2 YFSETQ. V was clipped by 0 bases and J by 3 bases; unmatched bases: 0. The CDR3 is 15 amino acids. CDR3 coding DNA: TGCGCCAGCAGCTTGGTAGCGGGAGGGACAGATACGCAGTATTTT. It translates to CASSLVAGGTDTQYF. The variable domain in full, completed from reference TRBV5-1 and TRBJ2-3, reads KAGVTQTPRYLIKTRGQQVTLSCSPISGHRSVSWYQQTPGQGLQFLFEYFSETQRNKGNFPGRFSGRQFSNSRSEMNVSTLELGDSALYLCASSLVAGGTDTQYFGPGTRLTVL.

The chain has TRBV30 and TRBJ2-1, with 9 positions matching TRBD2. The CDR3 covers 19 residues. The ends lost 1 base at V and 8 bases at J; junction bases unmatched: 21. Looked up from germline, CDR1 is GTSNPN and CDR2 is SVGIG (reference sequence). CDR3 DNA: TGTGCCTGGAGTGGAGTGGTTGGCGGGAGGGCCGTAAAAATGTATGAGCAGTTCTTC. Translated: CAWSGVVGGRAVKMYEQFF.

The chain uses TRBV10-3 and TRBJ1-2, with D possibly being TRBD1 (6 bases). This CDR3 has 14 residues. V shed 3 bases and J shed 7 bases, with 15 bases lying between them. Germline V gene sequence: CDR1 ENHRY, CDR2 SYGVKD. Written as DNA, the CDR3 is TGTGCCATCAGTGATCAGGGGCCAATGGGTGGCTACACCTTC. This translates into CAISDQGPMGGYTF.

This chain uses TRBV9 with TRBJ2-2; D possibly corresponds to TRBD2 (6 bases). Deletions cut 4 bases from V and 5 bases from J, with 21 bases between. The CDR3 is 17 amino acids. Germline CDR1 is SGDLS and CDR2 is YYNGEE. The CDR3 sequence is CASSPVAGRSGTGELFF. The CDR3 region has the DNA TGTGCCAGCAGCCCTGTCGCGGGGAGGTCAGGTACCGGGGAGCTGTTTTTT.

This clone has just a few counts. V is TRBV28 and J is TRBJ1-2; D possibly corresponds to TRBD1 (5 bases). This CDR3 is 13 amino acids long. Trimming removed 7 bases at V and 3 bases at J, with 12 bases between. Germline loops: CDR1 MDHEN, CDR2 SYDVKM. The CDR3 nucleotides read TGTGCCAGCAACCTCAGGGATTACTATGGCTACACCTTC. Translated, it gives CASNLRDYYGYTF.

The chain carries TRBV27 and TRBJ1-5; D not certain. CDR3 size: 14 residues. Germline CDR1 is MNHEY and CDR2 is SMNVEV (reference sequence). Trimming shortened V by 6 bases and J by 4 bases, and 13 bases separated the two germline ends. Here the CDR3 DNA reads TGTGCCAGCAGAGTCCGAGGAGTGAATCAGCCCCAGCATTTT. The encoded protein is CASRVRGVNQPQHF.

The genes are TRBV27 and TRBJ1-1; no definite D call. Germline CDR1 is MNHEY and CDR2 is SMNVEV (reference sequence). The V and J ends lost 8 bases and 2 bases respectively, with 15 bases between them. CDR3 length: 14 residues. CDR3 region: CASGSGWRNTEAFF. The DNA of the CDR3 is TGTGCCAGCGGATCCGGTTGGAGAAACACTGAAGCTTTCTTT.